This T cell receptor (beta chain) was recorded in a study of blood T cell repertoires in COVID-19. Here immunoSEQ multiplex PCR was the method, and the copy in TCRdb shows in-frame clones only, minus some. The sample lists fewer than 200,000 clones, over 75% seen once, with around 6% in the top ten. Looked up from germline, CDR1 is GTSNPN and CDR2 is SVGIG (reference sequence). The CDR3 length is 15 residues. V lost 4 bases and J lost 4; bases outside the gene matches: 12. Participants were placed into cohorts based on the clinical history they reported. The rearrangement links TRBV30 to TRBJ2-5; 7 bases map to TRBD1. Sequencing was performed on PBMCs or T cells enriched from blood (not recorded which). This clonotype was sampled from a woman between 40 and 55 years old with acute COVID-19. CDR3 DNA: TGTGCCTGGACCCAAGACAGGGTGAAGGGAGAGACCCAGTACTTC. Its protein product is CAWTQDRVKGETQYF.